The present T cell receptor beta chain was sequenced within a study of regulatory T cells in long-lasting Graves disease. Findings and caveats of the study: Sample size, which was small, may have reduced accuracy. Persistent Graves' cases showed lower TCR diversity than newly diagnosed cases.

For this clonotype: Its antigen is unknown.

CDR3-region Arm-PCR and iRepertoire HTBI primers produced the TCR beta libraries. A single record per CDR3 protein comes from TCRdb applying MiXCR to the multiplex PCR reads. In the table there are 350,000 to 450,000 distinct CDR3 sequences, approximately 25% of which are singletons. The time point here: persistent/refractory GD, antithyroid drugs over 5 years with positive TRAb. The authors made the TCR library using RNA they extracted from PBMCs. The origin of this receptor is a woman in her forties with Graves disease. Specimen: peripheral blood mononuclear cells (PBMCs), collected when the disease was refractory, from a patient treated with antithyroid drugs.

In nucleotides, the CDR3 is TGTGCCAGCAGCCAACCCCCCGGGGAGCGGGAGAGCACCGGGGAGCTGTTTTTT. This encodes CASSQPPGERESTGELFF. The genes are TRBV4-2 and TRBJ2-2; 8 bases align to TRBD2. This CDR3 spans 18 amino acids. The J segment lost 4 bases and the V segment lost 2 bases, leaving 12 bases of the junction unmatched. Germline loops: CDR1 LGHNA, CDR2 YNFKEQ.